This T cell receptor (beta chain) was retrieved from a study of identical twins. Study-level findings and limits: Those out-of-frame alpha sequences shared by twins showed an excess of low generation probability.

TCRdb processed the 5' RACE reads anew with MiXCR; each CDR3 protein has one entry. The sample includes some 790,000 distinct CDR3 sequences, about 20% of them seen just once. To note about this clonotype: Antigen: not known.

These data were also filed under a second study, of T cells expressing NK-cell markers.

Sample: PBMCs. The TCR was taken from a woman younger than 35 in good health.

This chain's CDR3 is CAISEVGEQYF. CDR3 coding DNA: TGTGCCATCAGTGAGGTTGGTGAGCAGTACTTC. J is TRBJ2-7 and V is TRBV10-3; D not resolved. Trimming pared 2 bases from V and 7 bases from J, leaving 6 bases between. Germline V gene lookup returns CDR1 ENHRY and CDR2 SYGVKD. The length of the CDR3 is 11 residues.